The following is a T cell receptor beta chain sequence with its context. Its antigen is unknown. The primer mix had 60 Vbeta and 13 Jbeta primers. This table comes from immunoSEQ multiplex PCR, and its TCRdb copy is limited to in-frame clones, with some not included. The sample contains approximately 170,000 clones, roughly 84% of which appear only once. The data belong to a study of cytomegalovirus exposure and HLA in healthy donors. General study points: According to the study, roughly 180 TCR beta chains were cytomegalovirus-associated.

The clonotype was recovered from a male donor in good health and CMV-seronegative. Sequencing used PBMCs.

The CDR3: CASSPSPDTQYF. CDR3 DNA sequence: TGTGCCAGCAGCCCCTCCCCAGATACGCAGTATTTT. V and J are TRBV7-9 and TRBJ2-3, with no clear D. The germline gives CDR1 SEHNR, CDR2 FQNEAQ (reference sequence). Trimming stripped 5 bases from V and 4 bases from J, with 7 bases between. This CDR3 region has 12 residues.